This T cell receptor beta chain came from a study of a mutant IDH1 vaccine in newly diagnosed glioma (dated by TCRdb to the early 2020s). As for the study more broadly: Vaccination was initiated 4-6 weeks after radiotherapy alone, or concurrently with temozolomide cycles in the chemotherapy-containing groups. Of the 30 to 35 treated patients, 62.5% were male and about 40% were female, and a mean age of around 40 years was recorded. Six visits were used for peripheral blood collection: V03 (baseline), V05, V07, V10, V12 and V13. Visit V12 was the week-35 safety follow-up and visit V13 was the week-47 end of study. Longitudinal TCRB deep sequencing was performed for around 23 treated patients wherever samples were available for exploratory analyses. Before enrollment, most patients had been given radiochemotherapy with temozolomide as standard therapy, while the rest had received either radiotherapy alone or temozolomide alone. On the study overall, not on this receptor specifically: Selection of PBMC samples for TCRB deep sequencing was based on availability. Pseudoprogression seemed to be unrelated to changes in the top peripheral T cell clonotypes found by TCRB sequencing. The authors stated that sample limitations prevented analyses of patient blood samples from being reproduced. Immune responses induced by the vaccine were seen in over 90% of patients across multiple MHC alleles.

Compared with germline, V lacks 7 bases and J lacks 10 bases; bases without a gene match: 7. The CDR3 holds 14 amino acids from the cysteine to the phenylalanine. Only CDR3 DNA is held: 42 bases, read in frame from base 1. The germline V gene (reference sequence) sets CDR1 to MNHNY and CDR2 to SVGAGI. The library was made by the immunoSEQ multiplex PCR assay. Rearranged TCR beta chain sequences were amplified using the hsTCRB Kit according to the manufacturer's protocol. Sequencing of TCRB libraries was carried out on an Illumina MiSeq. In the source study's methods: The kit vendor's proprietary platform handled demultiplexing, trimming and gene mapping. TCRdb took this table from immuneACCESS and kept in-frame rearrangements with V and J called. Such tables lack part of the clones; where checked against another copy, unresolved V genes explain under half of the gap, and the rest is unexplained. V, J and clone size reflect that table, while D and trimming were determined from the DNA. The table for this sample lists 75,000 to 95,000 clones; roughly 89% of them were counted only once. The ten top clones hold roughly 0.74% of the sample.

The label giving this sample's time point can be read as: week 47, end of study. Each vaccine dose, consisting of 300 ug of a 20-mer mutant IDH1 peptide in Montanide, was administered subcutaneously with topical imiquimod. Patients were given eight vaccinations, in weeks 1, 3, 5, 7, 11, 15, 19 and 23, which matched visits V03 through V10. The donors had newly diagnosed IDH1-mutant astrocytomas of WHO grade 3 or 4 that showed loss of nuclear ATRX. The samples were drawn from NOA16, a multicentre, single-arm, open-label phase I trial in Germany that tested a mutant IDH1 peptide vaccine in humans for the first time. Genomic DNA for TCRB sequencing was isolated from EDTA blood with the DNeasy Blood and Tissue Kit. Of note for this clone: Its antigen is unknown. No base quality information exists; no much larger clone differs at one position.

The clonotype originates from a woman aged 45-65 years with glioma. Specimen: PBMCs, collected from a glioma patient whose treatment included an IDH1 peptide vaccine. The receptor chain draws on TRBV6-6 and TRBJ2-1; 13 central nucleotides agree with TRBD2. For the CDR3, the sequence is CASKPGLAGQEQFF. The DNA is as follows: TGTGCCAGCAAACCGGGACTAGCGGGACAAGAGCAGTTCTTC.